These 22 T cell receptor beta chains came from one sample sequenced in a study of T cells in Graves' hyperthyroidism and ophthalmopathy. From RNA transcripts, TCR beta CDR3 regions were amplified. An initial round of RT-PCR targeting the TCR CDR3 relied on the HTBI primer set. TCRdb ran MiXCR on the multiplex PCR reads and lists one entry per CDR3 protein. The sample shows approximately 560,000 distinct CDR3 sequences, about 43% of them seen only once. The sequenced material came from peripheral blood or thyroid tissue (not recorded which). Receptor source: a woman aged 18-30 years with Graves' hyperthyroidism.

Note on this clonotype: A much larger clone lies a single base off, so this may be a read error. The genes are TRBV7-9 and TRBJ2-7, with 7 nucleotides matching TRBD1. CDR1 is SEHNR, CDR2 FQNEAQ, per germline (reference sequence). V dropped 5 bases and J dropped 2; count of bases not matched to a gene: 9. The CDR3 spans 15 residues. The CDR3 bases are TGTGCCAGCAGCCCCGGGACAGCGATACCCTACGAGCAGTACTTC. Translated: CASSPGTAIPYEQYF.

Comments on this clonotype: One base away lies a much larger clone, so this may be a sequencing read error. The genes are TRBV2 and TRBJ1-1; D not resolved. This CDR3 has 12 amino acids. The germline CDR1 and CDR2 sequences are SNHLY and FYNNEI. As DNA, the CDR3 is TGTGCCAGCAGGGAAGGCTTGCTTGAAGCTTTCTTT. Its translation: CASREGLLEAFF.

This clonotype was recorded at least ten times. The V call is TRBV29-1, the J call TRBJ1-5, with a tentative D call TRBD1 (5 bases). Germline assignment: CDR1 SQVTM and CDR2 ANQGSEA. The CDR3 contains 13 residues. V shed 6 bases and J shed 4 bases, with 13 bases lying between them. The CDR3 DNA sequence: TGCAGCGTGGGGGGTGGTGCAAATCAGCCCCAGCATTTT. Amino acids: CSVGGGANQPQHF.

Notes on this clonotype: It may be a read error: a sequence one base away is much more abundant. The final CDR3 position lacks the conserved phenylalanine or tryptophan, pointing to a likely read error. The V call is TRBV29-1, the J call TRBJ2-7, with 9 bases fitting TRBD2. Unmatched junction bases numbered 3, after V lost 5 bases and J lost 4 bases. Germline assignment: CDR1 SQVTM and CDR2 ANQGSEA. This CDR3 has 12 amino acids. CDR3 DNA: TGCAGCGTTACGCGGGAGGGTTACGAGCAGTACCTC. As protein: CSVTREGYEQYL.

The CDR3 DNA sequence: TGTGCCAGCAGGGGGACGGGGGGAACTGGCTACACCTTC. Protein sequence: CASRGTGGTGYTF. The genes are TRBV12-3 or TRBV12-4 and TRBJ1-2; D possibly corresponds to TRBD1 (5 bases). V was pared by 6 bases and J by 7 bases, with 15 bases between. This CDR3 contains 13 residues.

A note on this clonotype: One end of the junction fails to match germline, which may point to a read error. V gene TRBV10-3 combines with J gene TRBJ2-7; D is uncertain. This CDR3 spans 13 amino acids. The V gene's germline CDR1 is ENHRY and CDR2 SYGVKD. This CDR3 is CAISADLTYGQYF. CDR3 DNA: TGTGCCATCAGTGCGGACCTTACCTACGGGCAGTACTTC.

As to this clonotype: A read error is possible here, since a much larger clone lies one base away. The DNA for the CDR3 is TGCAGCGTTGTGGTAGCGGGATTCTACGAGCAGTACTTC. Translated: CSVVVAGFYEQYF. The chain combines TRBV29-1 with TRBJ2-7; TRBD2 matches at 8 bases. Trimming at V came to 4 bases and at J to 3 bases, leaving 5 bases not matched to a gene. Germline CDR1 is SQVTM and CDR2 is ANQGSEA. This CDR3 is built from 13 residues.

A word on this clonotype: With a much larger clone just one base away, this may be a read error. The CDR3 spells CAGSSTGGVQETQYF. The CDR3 nucleotides are TGTGCCGGCAGCTCAACTGGGGGGGTACAAGAGACCCAGTACTTC. This chain links TRBV7-8 with TRBJ2-5; 7 nucleotides align to TRBD2. The CDR3 runs 15 residues. Germline assignment: CDR1 SGHVS and CDR2 FQNEAQ.

This clonotype has just a few counts. This chain uses TRBV5-1 with TRBJ1-6; the D is unclear. V lost 3 bases to trimming and J lost 9 bases, with 13 bases between them. CDR1 is SGHRS, CDR2 YFSETQ, per germline. The CDR3 is 14 residues long. As DNA, the CDR3 is TGCGCCAGCAGCTCGCCGGGAGCCCGTTCACCCCTCCACTTT. Its translation is CASSSPGARSPLHF.

The V call is TRBV7-9, the J call TRBJ2-7, with 10 bases that match TRBD2. The V gene end was trimmed by 5 bases and the J gene end by 4 bases; junction bases not matched to a gene: 11. Germline CDR1 and CDR2: SEHNR and FQNEAQ (reference sequence). CDR3 length: 16 amino acids. The CDR3 coding sequence is TGTGCCAGCAGCCAAGTGGCTAGCGGGAGTCAATACGAGCAGTACTTC. Its protein is CASSQVASGSQYEQYF. The full variable domain, its missing parts supplied by reference TRBV7-9 and TRBJ2-7, is DTGVSQNPRHKITKRGQNVTFRCDPISEHNRLYWYRQTLGQGPEFLTYFQNEAQLEKSRLLSDRFSAERPKGSFSTLEIQRTEQGDSAMYLCASSQVASGSQYEQYFGPGTRLTVT.

The chain joins TRBV7-8 to TRBJ2-5; D unresolved. CDR3 size: 14 residues. The V gene lost 4 bases and the J gene lost 5 bases, with 14 bases spanning the gap. Germline V lookup: CDR1 SGHVS, CDR2 FQNEAQ. CDR3 nucleotides: TGTGCCAGCAGCTCTGAATATCAGGAGGAGACCCAGTACTTC. Translating it yields CASSSEYQEETQYF.

This rearrangement joins TRBV12-3 or TRBV12-4 to TRBJ2-7; 7 nucleotides match TRBD2. The CDR3 has 12 residues. After removal of 0 bases from V and 11 bases from J, the junction contained 4 bases not matched to a gene. The CDR3 region has the DNA TGTGCCAGCAGTTTAGCCAAAGCGGGAAAGTACTTC. Residues: CASSLAKAGKYF.

As concerns this clonotype: A much bigger clone sits one base away, suggesting this may be a read error. The gene calls are TRBV7-3 and TRBJ2-2; D perhaps matches TRBD2 (6 bases). The CDR3 contains 15 residues. CDR1 is SGHTA, CDR2 FQGTGA, per germline. The V end was cut by 6 bases, the J end by 1 base, with 12 bases between. CDR3 nucleotides: TGTGCCAGCAGTGGGACTGGCGGGAACACCGGGGAGCTGTTTTTT. Translating gives CASSGTGGNTGELFF.

This clonotype was counted between two and nine times. This chain joins TRBV9 and TRBJ2-5; a possible D gene is TRBD1 (6 bases). Germline CDR1 SGDLS, CDR2 YYNGEE. Trimming took 8 bases from V and 3 from J, leaving 17 bases between them. The CDR3 runs to 14 residues. The CDR3 protein is CARVRGQAEETQYF. The CDR3 DNA is TGTGCCAGGGTCCGGGGACAAGCCGAAGAGACCCAGTACTTC.

The chain links TRBV20-1 to TRBJ1-6; 7 bases line up with TRBD1. Germline V CDR1 and CDR2: DFQATT, SNEGSKA (reference sequence). The V gene end was trimmed by 2 bases and the J gene end by 9 bases; junction bases not matched to a gene: 10. This CDR3 has 15 amino acids. CDR3 residues: CSARRGGGRGSPLHF. The CDR3 DNA sequence: TGCAGTGCTAGACGGGGAGGGGGCAGGGGTTCACCCCTCCACTTT.

The rearrangement uses TRBV12-5 and TRBJ1-2; 7 bases match TRBD1. This CDR3 has 12 amino acids. V trimming: 6 bases; J trimming: 4 bases; junction bases outside the gene matches: 2. Per germline, CDR1 LGHNT and CDR2 FRNRAP. The CDR3 nucleotides are TGTGCTAGTGGGAACAGGGGCTATGGCTACACCTTC. This codes for CASGNRGYGYTF.

The V gene is TRBV7-3, the J gene TRBJ1-3; D is perhaps TRBD1 (5 bases). V lost 5 bases to trimming and J lost 0 bases, with 11 bases between them. Germline V gives CDR1 SGHTA, CDR2 FQGTGA. CDR3 size: 15 residues. This CDR3 is CASSPHGASGNTIYF. CDR3 bases: TGTGCCAGCAGCCCCCACGGGGCCTCTGGAAACACCATATATTTT.

V and J are TRBV7-2 and TRBJ2-7, with TRBD2 matching 9 bases. CDR1 and CDR2 from the germline V gene are SGHTA and FQGNSA. With V trimmed by 3 bases and J by 6 bases, 15 bases remained unmatched. The CDR3 has 17 amino acids. The CDR3 protein is CASSFGGLAGGPGEQYF. CDR3 sequence (DNA): TGTGCCAGCAGCTTCGGGGGGCTGGCGGGAGGGCCTGGCGAGCAGTACTTC.

This clonotype was counted many times. V usage is TRBV12-3 or TRBV12-4 and J usage is TRBJ2-7; D ambiguous. V was shortened by 6 bases and J by 10 bases, with 13 bases between the two germline ends. The CDR3 is 11 amino acids. The CDR3 loop is CASSLAEPQYF. CDR3 nucleotide sequence: TGTGCCAGCAGCCTTGCGGAACCCCAGTACTTC.

This clonotype was found a few times. The chain recombines TRBV7-9 with TRBJ2-7, with D possibly TRBD2 on 5 matching bases. The germline V gene encodes CDR1 SEHNR and CDR2 FQNEAQ (reference sequence). The CDR3 is 15 amino acids. Trimming took 0 bases from V and 2 from J, leaving 11 bases between them. This CDR3 is CASSLAEVATYEQYF. The DNA of the CDR3 is TGTGCCAGCAGCTTAGCGGAGGTAGCCACCTACGAGCAGTACTTC.

The chain uses TRBV12-5 and TRBJ1-2, with D possibly matching TRBD1 (5 bases). V was trimmed by 1 base and J by 2 bases, leaving 8 bases between them. Per the germline V gene, CDR1 is LGHNT and CDR2 is FRNRAP. This CDR3 is 14 amino acids long. The CDR3 is CASGLAQGNYGYTF. CDR3 nucleotide sequence: TGTGCTAGTGGTTTGGCGCAGGGAAACTATGGCTACACCTTC.

A note on this clonotype: The junction does not match germline at one end; this may be a read error. The chain combines TRBV7-2 with TRBJ1-5; possible D gene TRBD1, 6 bases. The CDR3 consists of 13 residues. The germline V gene encodes CDR1 SGHTA and CDR2 FQGNSA. The CDR3 spells CAGSWGAWQPQHF. Written as DNA, the CDR3 is TGTGCCGGCAGCTGGGGGGCTTGGCAGCCCCAGCATTTT.